Presented here are 7 T cell receptor beta chains from one specimen sequenced in a study of CDR3 diversity in severe acne (dated by TCRdb to the late 2010s). To prepare the library, PCR was applied. TCRdb records Illumina HiSeq 2000 as the sequencer. TCRdb handled the public reads itself, with Q25 trimming in fastp and clone calling in MiXCR, and kept productive beta chains. When rows share a CDR3 protein, they turn into one entry using the most common DNA and genes. This sample lists approximately 97,000 distinct CDR3 sequences; roughly 51% were detected once. Of the sample, approximately 13% is held by the ten largest clones. Sequencing was carried out using blood. Receptors originate from a male donor with acne.

This clonotype has only one observation. The genes are TRBV6-5 and TRBJ1-5, with 9 nucleotides matching TRBD1. The V gene's germline CDR1 is MNHEY and CDR2 SVGAGI. This CDR3 has 14 amino acids. V lost 5 bases to trimming and J lost 6 bases; unmatched junction nucleotides: 5. The CDR3 DNA sequence: TGTGCCAGCAGTCGGGACAGGGCGTCTCAGCCCCAGCATTTT. Amino acid sequence: CASSRDRASQPQHF.

V gene TRBV13 combines with J gene TRBJ1-2, with D maybe TRBD1 (6 bases). The CDR3 spans 13 residues. Germline V lookup: CDR1 PRHDT, CDR2 FYEKMQ (reference sequence). The V and J ends lost 5 bases and 8 bases respectively, with 15 bases between them. CDR3 bases: TGTGCCAGCAGCCCCGACAGGCTGGAAGGCTACACCTTC. Translation: CASSPDRLEGYTF.

Concerning this clonotype: A read error may be the cause here, since a much bigger clone is one base away. The chain is built from TRBV20-1 and TRBJ1-3, with D perhaps TRBD1 (5 bases). V was pared by 0 bases and J by 4 bases, with 19 bases between. CDR1 DFQATT and CDR2 SNEGSKA come from the germline V gene (reference sequence). The CDR3 is made up of 17 amino acids. The CDR3 loop reads CSARDARQRRRGNTIYF. CDR3 DNA: TGCAGTGCTAGAGATGCCCGACAGAGGCGGAGGGGAAACACCATATATTTT.

This clonotype was seen many times. This chain uses TRBV5-8 with TRBJ2-2; D is undetermined. Trimming pared 4 bases from V and 4 bases from J, leaving 8 bases between. The V gene's germline CDR1 is SGHTS and CDR2 YDEGEE. CDR3 length: 13 residues. The CDR3 loop reads CASSPKPTGELFF. In DNA form, the CDR3 reads TGTGCCAGCAGCCCTAAGCCCACCGGGGAGCTGTTTTTT. The full variable domain, its missing parts supplied by reference TRBV5-8 and TRBJ2-2, is EAGVTQSPTHLIKTRGQQATLRCSPISGHTSVYWYQQALGLGLQFLLWYDEGEERNRGNFPPRFSGRQFPNYSSELNVNALELEDSALYLCASSPKPTGELFFGEGSRLTVL.

This clonotype occurred once. This chain connects TRBV29-1 to TRBJ2-7; no firm D call. Per germline, CDR1 SQVTM and CDR2 ANQGSEA. Trimming shortened V by 6 bases and J by 0 bases, and 6 bases separated the two germline ends. The CDR3 consists of 11 residues. The CDR3 loop reads CSVKDSYEQYF. The CDR3 DNA follows: TGCAGCGTCAAAGACTCCTACGAGCAGTACTTC.

Note on this clonotype: As the CDR3 is not closed by the conserved phenylalanine or tryptophan, this likely results from a read error. The chain uses TRBV29-1 and TRBJ2-7; no clear D. The CDR3 sequence is 9 residues long. V was clipped by 7 bases and J by 6 bases, with 7 bases between them. CDR1 is SQVTM and CDR2 is ANQGSEA in the germline V gene. The CDR3 region has the DNA TGCAGCGCCCTTCTCGAGCAGTACCTC. It specifies CSALLEQYL.

This clonotype has a count of ten or more. V gene TRBV2 combines with J gene TRBJ1-2; D is possibly TRBD1 (5 bases). CDR1 SNHLY and CDR2 FYNNEI come from the germline V gene. The V end lost 5 bases, the J end lost 7 bases, and 11 bases lay between the germline ends. The CDR3 runs to 12 residues. CDR3 protein: CASSRRQGGYTF. CDR3 nucleotide sequence: TGTGCCAGCAGTCGACGCCAGGGTGGCTACACCTTC.